The 23 T cell receptor beta chains below were found in one sample sequenced in a study of blood T cell repertoires in COVID-19 (dated by TCRdb to about 2020). To prepare the library, the immunoSEQ multiplex PCR assay was applied. The table comes from immuneACCESS by way of TCRdb, which keeps in-frame sequences with V and J called. Part of the clones is missing from these tables; in studies checked, under half for an unresolved V gene and the rest for unknown reasons. This sample lists more than 150,000 clones; roughly 80% were detected once. The top ten constitute roughly 12% of the sample. Input material: peripheral blood. All receptors derive from an elderly woman with COVID-19, enrolled during active disease.

This clone has just a few counts. The chain is built from TRBV5-6 and TRBJ1-1; D possibly corresponds to TRBD1 (5 bases). The CDR3 is 11 amino acids. V was shortened by 3 bases and J by 6 bases, with 6 bases between the two germline ends. CDR1 is SGHDT and CDR2 is YYEEEE in the germline V gene. Here the CDR3 DNA reads TGTGCCAGCAGCTCGACAGCTGAAGCTTTCTTT. Translated, it gives CASSSTAEAFF.

V gene TRBV28 combines with J gene TRBJ2-5; D is possibly TRBD1 (6 bases). Germline V CDR1 and CDR2: MDHEN, SYDVKM. Trimming took off 6 bases at V and 2 bases at J, with 7 bases between the two ends. CDR3 size: 12 residues. The DNA for the CDR3 is TGTGCCAGCAGGGACAGACAAGAGACCCAGTACTTC. It is translated as CASRDRQETQYF.

On this clone itself: One end of the junction does not line up with germline, which may come from a read error. The CDR3 bases are TGTGTCAGCAGTCGGGACAGGGCTTCATCGGATACGCAGTATTTT. Translating gives CVSSRDRASSDTQYF. The V call is TRBV7-3, the J call TRBJ2-3, with 9 bases that match TRBD1. Looked up from germline, CDR1 is SGHTA and CDR2 is FQGTGA. The CDR3 loop spans 15 amino acids.

CDR3 DNA: TGTGCCAGCAGTGGACAGCTTAACTACAATGAGCAGTTCTTC. This translates into CASSGQLNYNEQFF. The gene calls are TRBV2 and TRBJ2-1; D may be TRBD1 (5 bases). In germline, CDR1 is SNHLY, CDR2 FYNNEI. The V and J ends lost 4 bases and 3 bases respectively, with 10 bases between them. The CDR3 totals 14 residues. The full variable domain, rest sourced from reference TRBV2 and TRBJ2-1, is EPEVTQTPSHQVTQMGQEVILRCVPISNHLYFYWYRQILGQKVEFLVSFYNNEISEKSEIFDDQFSVERPDGSNFTLKIRSTKLEDSAMYFCASSGQLNYNEQFFGPGTRLTVL.

The genes are TRBV24-1 and TRBJ2-1; 7 nucleotides agree with TRBD2. V was pared by 3 bases and J by 7 bases, with 8 bases of the junction left unmatched. Germline loops: CDR1 KGHDR, CDR2 SFDVKD. The CDR3 totals 15 residues. This CDR3 reads CATSDLAGVENEQFF. The CDR3 coding sequence is TGTGCCACCAGTGATCTCGCGGGGGTGGAGAATGAGCAGTTCTTC.

This clone has just one count. The J gene is TRBJ2-1, the V gene TRBV29-1; D may be TRBD2 (6 bases). Looked up from germline, CDR1 is SQVTM and CDR2 is ANQGSEA. The CDR3 totals 16 residues. The CDR3 coding sequence is TGCAGTGCTGGATCGGGGGAACGGACCGGCTACAATGAGCAGTTCTTC. Amino acid sequence: CSAGSGERTGYNEQFF.

This chain uses TRBV7-9 with TRBJ1-2, with D unclear. Germline V gene sequence: CDR1 SEHNR, CDR2 FQNEAQ (reference sequence). V was trimmed by 3 bases and J by 4 bases, leaving 6 bases between them. The CDR3 sequence is 12 residues long. The CDR3: CASSFEGYGYTF. CDR3 coding DNA: TGTGCCAGCAGCTTTGAGGGCTATGGCTACACCTTC.

In this sample, this clone turned up a few times. CDR3 in amino acids: CASRTVSYEQYF. The CDR3 region has the DNA TGTGCCAGTCGGACAGTCTCCTACGAGCAGTACTTC. V is TRBV6-5 and J is TRBJ2-7, with D perhaps matching TRBD1 (6 bases). V was clipped by 9 bases and J by 0 bases, with 9 bases between them. CDR1 and CDR2 (germline): MNHEY, SVGAGI. This CDR3 region has 12 residues.

This clone appeared a few times. The V and J genes are TRBV24-1 and TRBJ2-7; 7 bases map to TRBD1. Germline CDR1 is KGHDR and CDR2 is SFDVKD. J lost 13 bases, V lost 2 bases, and 7 bases had no gene match. The CDR3 covers 12 residues. The CDR3 region has the DNA TGTGCCACCAGTGATTCTACAGGGGTATTATACTTC. This gives the protein CATSDSTGVLYF.

The genes are TRBV28 and TRBJ1-2, with 9 bases matching TRBD1. The CDR3 has 15 residues. V shed 6 bases and J 6 bases; nucleotides not matched to a gene: 11. CDR1 and CDR2 (germline): MDHEN, SYDVKM. Here the CDR3 reads CASSRPGQGKDGYTF. The CDR3 DNA follows: TGTGCCAGCAGCCGCCCGGGACAGGGAAAAGATGGCTACACCTTC.

The table lists this clone with many counts. The chain couples TRBV4-1 to TRBJ2-7; TRBD2 agrees at 7 bases. The CDR3 extends over 15 amino acids. Germline V gives CDR1 MGHRA, CDR2 YSYEKL. The J segment lost 4 bases and the V segment lost 1 base, leaving 7 bases of the junction unmatched. In nucleotides, the CDR3 is TGCGCCAGCAGCCAAGGTAGCGCGGGAGCATACGAGCAGTACTTC. It is translated as CASSQGSAGAYEQYF.

The J gene is TRBJ2-1, the V gene TRBV27, with 8 bases fitting TRBD2. CDR1 MNHEY and CDR2 SMNVEV come from the germline V gene (reference sequence). The length of the CDR3 is 15 residues. J was trimmed by 1 base and V by 6 bases; bases with no gene match: 5. Written as DNA, the CDR3 is TGTGCCAGCAGCCCAGTAGCGGGATCCTACAATGAGCAGTTCTTC. Translation: CASSPVAGSYNEQFF.

The chain employs TRBV7-9 and TRBJ1-2; 8 nucleotides agree with TRBD1. The germline V gene has CDR1 SEHNR and CDR2 FQNEAQ (reference sequence). After removal of 5 bases from V and 2 bases from J, the junction contained 7 bases not matched to a gene. This CDR3 contains 15 residues. The CDR3: CASSRPRDRNYGYTF. The CDR3 DNA follows: TGTGCCAGCAGCAGGCCCCGGGACAGGAACTATGGCTACACCTTC.

V gene TRBV19 combines with J gene TRBJ2-1, with 11 bases identical to TRBD2. The V gene end was trimmed by 4 bases and the J gene end by 8 bases; junction bases not matched to a gene: 10. Looked up from germline, CDR1 is LNHDA and CDR2 is SQIVND (reference sequence). The CDR3 totals 16 residues. The CDR3 here is CASSTHSGRARDEQFF. DNA for the CDR3: TGTGCCAGTAGTACCCATAGCGGGAGGGCCCGGGATGAGCAGTTCTTC.

J is TRBJ2-6 and V is TRBV5-1; D call uncertain. This CDR3 comprises 13 residues. Germline V gives CDR1 SGHRS, CDR2 YFSETQ. Trimming removed 5 bases from V and 3 bases from J, with 6 bases in between. The CDR3 nucleotides read TGCGCCAGCAGTTACATTGGGGCCAACGTCCTGACTTTC. Protein sequence: CASSYIGANVLTF.

CDR3 sequence: CASSSRGKEKLFF. The CDR3 bases are TGTGCCAGTAGTAGCCGGGGAAAAGAAAAACTGTTTTTT. V usage is TRBV19 and J usage is TRBJ1-4; D is undetermined. The V end lost 4 bases, the J end lost 8 bases, and 11 bases lay between the germline ends. There are 13 residues in the CDR3. Germline lookup yields CDR1 LNHDA and CDR2 SQIVND (reference sequence). Supplemented by reference TRBV19 and TRBJ1-4, the full variable domain reads DGGITQSPKYLFRKEGQNVTLSCEQNLNHDAMYWYRQDPGQGLRLIYYSQIVNDFQKGDIAEGYSVSREKKESFPLTVTSAQKNPTAFYLCASSSRGKEKLFFGSGTQLSVL.

The rearrangement uses TRBV10-3 and TRBJ2-3; TRBD2 matches 10 bases. Germline values: CDR1 ENHRY, CDR2 SYGVKD. The CDR3 covers 16 residues. V shed 10 bases and J 2 bases; nucleotides not matched to a gene: 12. The CDR3 coding sequence is TGTGCCACCCAGAGCACCAGCGGGGGGGACACAGATACGCAGTATTTT. This translates into CATQSTSGGDTDTQYF.

A word on this clone: A much larger clone differs by one base, so this may be a read error. Other DNA sequences of this sample code for an identical CDR3. The rearrangement joins TRBV7-9 to TRBJ2-7, with 7 bases aligning to TRBD1. Germline values: CDR1 SEHNR, CDR2 FQNEAQ (reference sequence). J was trimmed by 2 bases and V by 3 bases; bases with no gene match: 4. This CDR3 is built from 14 residues. CDR3 amino acids: CASSLGDSPYEQYF. Written as DNA, the CDR3 is TGTGCCAGCAGCTTGGGGGACAGCCCCTACGAGCAGTACTTC.

In its sample, this clone was seen once. The V gene is TRBV7-2, the J gene TRBJ1-1, with 9 nucleotides matching TRBD1. V shed 5 bases, J shed 5 bases, and the junction held 9 bases outside the gene matches. The CDR3 sequence is 15 residues long. Germline CDR1 is SGHTA and CDR2 is FQGNSA. CDR3 DNA: TGTGCCAGCAGCCCGGGACAGGGAAAGGAAACTGAAGCTTTCTTT. This translates into CASSPGQGKETEAFF.

The chain combines TRBV6-5 with TRBJ1-2; D may be TRBD1 (6 bases). Trimming removed 5 bases at V and 6 bases at J, with 13 bases between. The CDR3 extends over 13 amino acids. Germline V gene lookup returns CDR1 MNHEY and CDR2 SVGAGI. CDR3: CASSRLGGDGYTF. DNA for the CDR3: TGTGCCAGCAGTCGCCTAGGGGGGGATGGCTACACCTTC.

V gene TRBV28 combines with J gene TRBJ2-3, with 12 bases identical to TRBD2. The germline V gene encodes CDR1 MDHEN and CDR2 SYDVKM. After removal of 6 bases from V and 11 bases from J, the junction contained 6 bases not matched to a gene. This CDR3 comprises 13 residues. CDR3 protein: CASSLLAGGRQYF. CDR3 sequence (DNA): TGTGCCAGCAGCTTACTAGCGGGAGGCAGGCAGTATTTT.

This chain connects TRBV30 to TRBJ1-6, with 7 bases fitting TRBD1. Germline V CDR1 and CDR2: GTSNPN, SVGIG (reference sequence). This CDR3 is built from 12 residues. V was clipped by 3 bases and J by 15 bases; unmatched bases: 8. The CDR3 nucleotides read TGTGCCTGGAGCCCGGACAGGCATATCCTCCACTTT. Amino acids: CAWSPDRHILHF.

The chain combines TRBV21-1 with TRBJ2-7; the table's D call, TRBD1, has no DNA check behind it. TRBV21-1 is designated a pseudogene. The CDR3 totals 16 residues. Written as DNA, the CDR3 is TGTGCCAGCACCCCGGGACAGGGTTACCACTCCTACGAGCAGTACTTC. It specifies CASTPGQGYHSYEQYF.